Listed below are T cell receptor beta chains from one sample, sequenced in a study of blood T cell repertoires in COVID-19. Produced via immunoSEQ multiplex PCR; TCRdb's table is partial and in-frame only. The table has about 200,000 clones, approximately 86% seen once. The source material was peripheral blood. The source of these receptors is a man in his forties with acute or convalescent COVID-19. The CDR3 runs from the conserved cysteine through the conserved F or W. D genes are given only for firm matches. Rows may omit the clone size; those that give it use once, few, many or a size class.

DNA	CDR3	size	D	V	J
TGTGCCAGCAGCCAAGTATCTGGTAGCCTTGGGGCTTTCTTT	CASSQVSGSLGAFF	.	.	TRBV3-1/TRBV3-2	TRBJ1-1
TGTGCCAGCAGTCCCGGGGGCACTGAAGCTTTCTTT	CASSPGGTEAFF	.	.	TRBV12-3/TRBV12-4	TRBJ1-1
TGTGCCAGCCGGGTGGGGGGGATCAGAGAGACCCAGTACTTC	CASRVGGIRETQYF	.	TRBD2	TRBV2	TRBJ2-5
TGTGCCAGTAGCTCTGTTGGGGCCCCCACAGATACGCAGTATTTT	CASSSVGAPTDTQYF	.	.	TRBV19	TRBJ2-3
TGTGCCAGCTCCCCAGGGGGCGCGTATTGGAATGAAAAACTGTTTTTT	CASSPGGAYWNEKLFF	.	TRBD1	TRBV9	TRBJ1-4
TGTGCCAGTAAAGGCGGGGCCCAGCCCCAGCATTTT	CASKGGAQPQHF	.	.	TRBV19	TRBJ1-5
TGTGCCAGCAGTCGCCTTTTCGAGGCTAGCGGTAGCCTAAAAGAGCAGTACTTC	CASSRLFEASGSLKEQYF	few	TRBD2	TRBV27	TRBJ2-7
TGTGCCAGCAGGGGGCAGGGGCCTAACTATGGCTACACCTTC	CASRGQGPNYGYTF	.	.	TRBV11-2	TRBJ1-2
TGTGCCAGCGCAACGGGGGGATCTAATGAAAAACTGTTTTTT	CASATGGSNEKLFF	.	.	TRBV6-6	TRBJ1-4
TGCGCCAGCAGCTCAGGGACTAGCGGGGGGGCTACAGATACGCAGTATTTT	CASSSGTSGGATDTQYF	.	TRBD2	TRBV5-1	TRBJ2-3
TGTGCCAGCAGCCCACTAGCGGGAGCCGGTTACGAGCAGTACTTC	CASSPLAGAGYEQYF	.	TRBD2	TRBV27	TRBJ2-7
TGTGCCATCAGTGAGTCAAACAGGGGATTTTACGAGCAGTACTTC	CAISESNRGFYEQYF	.	TRBD1	TRBV10-3	TRBJ2-7
TGTGCCAGCAGCCGACAGGGGTACTATGGCTACACCTTC	CASSRQGYYGYTF	.	TRBD1	TRBV3-1/TRBV3-2	TRBJ1-2
TGTGCCAGCAGTTTAGCGGGAGTTTTTGGAGAGCAGTTCTTC	CASSLAGVFGEQFF	.	TRBD2	TRBV28	TRBJ2-1
TGTGCCAGCAGCCAAGACCTGGGACAGGGATCCTACGAGCAGTACTTC	CASSQDLGQGSYEQYF	.	TRBD1	TRBV14	TRBJ2-7
TGTGCCACCACCGACGGGACAGGGGGAAATGAGCAGTTCTTC	CATTDGTGGNEQFF	few	TRBD1	TRBV24-1	TRBJ2-1
TGTGCCACTCAGGGCCCTGGAAACACCATATATTTT	CATQGPGNTIYF	.	.	TRBV27	TRBJ1-3
TGTGCCAGTAGTATTAGACTAGCGGGAGAATCCTACGAGCAGTACTTC	CASSIRLAGESYEQYF	.	TRBD2	TRBV19	TRBJ2-7
TGTGCGCCCTTCGGGGACTCCCCTGGAAACACCATATATTTT	CAPFGDSPGNTIYF	.	.	TRBV3-1/TRBV3-2	TRBJ1-3
TGTGCCAGCAGTGACCCCGGGGGGGGCGGCTACACCTTC	CASSDPGGGGYTF	.	.	TRBV25-1	TRBJ1-2
TGTGCCAGCAGCCTACCCACCGGGACAGGGTACTACAATGAGCAGTTCTTC	CASSLPTGTGYYNEQFF	.	TRBD1	TRBV7-9	TRBJ2-1
TGCGCCAGCAGCCAAGAAGGAGTTAGCGGGAGGGCTTCCTACAATGAGCAGTTCTTC	CASSQEGVSGRASYNEQFF	.	TRBD2	TRBV4-1	TRBJ2-1
TGTGCCAGCAGTTTCCTCGGAGATACGCAGTATTTT	CASSFLGDTQYF	.	.	TRBV27	TRBJ2-3
TGTGCCACCAGTGATCCCGGACACCACACCGGGGAGCTGTTTTTT	CATSDPGHHTGELFF	.	.	TRBV24-1	TRBJ2-2
TGTGCCAGCAGCTTACCGACTGGAACCTACGAGCAGTACTTC	CASSLPTGTYEQYF	once	.	TRBV7-9	TRBJ2-7
TGTGCCAGCAGCCAAGGACAGGCGATAAATAGAAATTCACCCCTCCACTTT	CASSQGQAINRNSPLHF	.	.	TRBV3-1/TRBV3-2	TRBJ1-6
TGTGCCAGCAGCCCCCCCGGACAGGGGAAGGGCGGGGAGCTGTTTTTT	CASSPPGQGKGGELFF	.	TRBD1	TRBV9	TRBJ2-2
TGTGCCAGCAGTTCCCCGGGGGGGTCCGCCTACAATGAGCAGTTCTTC	CASSSPGGSAYNEQFF	.	TRBD2	TRBV27	TRBJ2-1
TGTGCCAGCAGCCAAGAGGGAAGACAGAACCAGCCCCAGCATTTT	CASSQEGRQNQPQHF	few	.	TRBV3-1/TRBV3-2	TRBJ1-5
TGTGCCAGCTCACCAAGCGGCGGGGAGGGAACCTATGGCTACACCTTC	CASSPSGGEGTYGYTF	once	.	TRBV18	TRBJ1-2
TGCGCCAGCAGCCAAGATGGACAGGGGGAAAGAAATACGCAGTATTTT	CASSQDGQGERNTQYF	.	TRBD1	TRBV4-1	TRBJ2-3
TGTGCCAGCAGCAGAGGGCGGCGTTTTAATCAGCCCCAGCATTTT	CASSRGRRFNQPQHF	.	.	TRBV7-8	TRBJ1-5
TGTGCCAGCAGCGTGTCTAGCGGGACTCACAATGAGCAGTTCTTC	CASSVSSGTHNEQFF	.	TRBD2	TRBV9	TRBJ2-1
TGTGCCAGCAGTTACCGGACAGACTTAGAAAAACTGTTTTTT	CASSYRTDLEKLFF	.	.	TRBV6-5	TRBJ1-4
TGTGCCAGCAGCTCCGGACTAGCCCTTAAGAGGAACATTCAGTACTTC	CASSSGLALKRNIQYF	.	TRBD2	TRBV7-2	TRBJ2-4
TGTGCCAGCAGCTTAGCCCGGACAGGGAGAACAGATACGCAGTATTTT	CASSLARTGRTDTQYF	.	TRBD1	TRBV7-3	TRBJ2-3
TGTGCCAGCCACAGGGCCCCCTACGAGCAGTACTTC	CASHRAPYEQYF	.	.	TRBV11-2	TRBJ2-7
TGCAGCGTCGAGGGCGGATACTCCTACGAGCAGTACTTC	CSVEGGYSYEQYF	.	.	TRBV29-1	TRBJ2-7
TGTGCCAGTAGTATATGGGCGGGGAAAGCTAACTATGGCTACACCTTC	CASSIWAGKANYGYTF	.	.	TRBV19	TRBJ1-2
TGCGCCAGCAGCTACGGGATAGATGAGCAGTTCTTC	CASSYGIDEQFF	.	.	TRBV5-1	TRBJ2-1
TGTGCCAGCAGCGTAGATTGGAGTGGTAGGGGCGGGGAGCTGTTTTTT	CASSVDWSGRGGELFF	.	.	TRBV9	TRBJ2-2
TGTGCCTGGAGTGTTCCCCCTGGCGGGATACTCCCATGGAACACTGAAGCTTTCTTT	CAWSVPPGGILPWNTEAFF	.	.	TRBV30	TRBJ1-1
TGTGCCAGCACCCCTACGCTCTATAGCAATCAGCCCCAGCATTTT	CASTPTLYSNQPQHF	.	.	TRBV4-2	TRBJ1-5
TGTGCCAGCAGCGTAGCGGGGGGCTCCGAGCAGTACTTC	CASSVAGGSEQYF	once	.	TRBV9	TRBJ2-7
TGTGCCAGCAGAGATCCCGGGGATGGCTACACCTTC	CASRDPGDGYTF	.	.	TRBV2	TRBJ1-2
TGTGCCAGCAGTAATAGCCTTTCCAACACTGAAGCTTTCTTT	CASSNSLSNTEAFF	.	.	TRBV6-5	TRBJ1-1
TGTGCCAGTAGTATAGCCCCTGGGACTAGCGGGAGTCCCCTAGCCAAAAACATTCAGTACTTC	CASSIAPGTSGSPLAKNIQYF	.	TRBD2	TRBV19	TRBJ2-4
TGTGCCAGCAGCCACAGGGACCCTTACAATGAGCAGTTCTTC	CASSHRDPYNEQFF	.	.	TRBV13	TRBJ2-1
TGTGCCAGTAGTACCTACAGGGGGCGCACAGATACGCAGTATTTT	CASSTYRGRTDTQYF	.	TRBD1	TRBV19	TRBJ2-3
TGTGCCAGCAGCTCGGACCGGGACTCGGGCTACGAGCAGTACTTC	CASSSDRDSGYEQYF	.	.	TRBV5-4	TRBJ2-7
TGTGCCAGCAGTTTGACCCTGAAACTAGCGGGAGGGCCGTCGTACGAGCAGTACTTC	CASSLTLKLAGGPSYEQYF	.	TRBD2	TRBV28	TRBJ2-7